The 24 T cell receptor beta chains in this list originate from one sample, sequenced in a study of T cell responses to AZD1222 COVID-19 vaccine. Libraries were prepared by immunoSEQ multiplex PCR; TCRdb keeps only in-frame clonotypes and omits some of them. Of under 150,000 clones listed, 80% to 90% are singletons. This specimen consisted of peripheral blood, obtained on day 0 of MenACWY control vaccination. These receptor sequences come from an adult in good health.

The V gene is TRBV27, the J gene TRBJ1-5; D not certain. The CDR3 sequence is 13 residues long. Between the trimmed V and J ends, which lost 3 bases and 7 bases, there was a span of 10 bases. CDR1 is MNHEY and CDR2 is SMNVEV in the germline V gene (reference sequence). In DNA, the CDR3 is TGTGCCAGCAGTTTTGGGTTCGGGCAGCCCCAGCATTTT. Translation gives CASSFGFGQPQHF.

This clone was found once. The chain combines TRBV2 with TRBJ2-2; D assignment may be TRBD1 or TRBD2 (5 bases each). The germline V gene has CDR1 SNHLY and CDR2 FYNNEI. The CDR3 runs 13 residues. Trimming pared 8 bases from V and 7 bases from J, leaving 14 bases between. In DNA, the CDR3 is TGTGCCAGCGGGGCTACCCGGGGCGGGGAGCTGTTTTTT. This encodes CASGATRGGELFF.

This chain connects TRBV10-3 to TRBJ2-7; the match to TRBD1 covers 7 bases. Germline CDR1 is ENHRY and CDR2 is SYGVKD. The CDR3 runs to 14 residues. V lost 5 bases and J lost 1; bases outside the gene matches: 5. The DNA for the CDR3 is TGTGCCATCAGTCGCCAGGGGGATTCCTACGAGCAGTACTTC. Amino acids: CAISRQGDSYEQYF.

The J gene is TRBJ1-1, the V gene TRBV27, with TRBD1 matching 7 bases. CDR3 length equals 15 residues. Trimming removed 4 bases from V and 0 bases from J; junction bases left unmatched: 5. CDR1 and CDR2 (germline): MNHEY, SMNVEV (reference sequence). The CDR3 reads CASSSRQGLNTEAFF. The CDR3 DNA is TGTGCCAGCAGTTCCCGACAGGGCCTGAACACTGAAGCTTTCTTT.

This sequence joins TRBV6-2 or TRBV6-3 and TRBJ2-7; D may match TRBD1 or TRBD2 (5 bases each). The germline CDR1 and CDR2 sequences are MNHEY and SVGEGT. CDR3 length: 16 residues. V lost 4 bases and J lost 2, with 18 bases in between. Here the CDR3 reads CASSSTSRRGPYEQYF. CDR3 sequence (DNA): TGTGCCAGCAGTTCAACCTCCCGCCGGGGCCCCTACGAGCAGTACTTC.

V usage is TRBV10-3 and J usage is TRBJ2-3, with 10 bases fitting TRBD1. From germline, CDR1 is ENHRY and CDR2 SYGVKD. The CDR3 is made up of 14 amino acids. J gave up 4 bases and V 10 bases, and 8 bases lay outside the gene matches. CDR3 sequence: CATLGQGSPDTQYF. CDR3 sequence (DNA): TGTGCCACCCTGGGACAGGGGAGTCCAGATACGCAGTATTTT.

V gene TRBV7-3 combines with J gene TRBJ1-4, with D unclear. Germline lookup yields CDR1 SGHTA and CDR2 FQGTGA. Deletions cut 0 bases from V and 0 bases from J, with 5 bases between. CDR3 length: 15 residues. CDR3 DNA: TGTGCCAGCAGCTTAACGGGCGCAACTAATGAAAAACTGTTTTTT. This codes for CASSLTGATNEKLFF.

This chain connects TRBV6-4 to TRBJ1-2; 7 bases match TRBD1. CDR3 size: 14 residues. Germline values: CDR1 MRHNA, CDR2 SNTAGT. With V trimmed by 5 bases and J by 4 bases, 7 bases remained unmatched. The CDR3 DNA follows: TGTGCCAGCAGTTTAGCAGGGGGTTCCTATGGCTACACCTTC. It codes for CASSLAGGSYGYTF.

This clone was seen a single time. The CDR3 reads CASSSPAGGNEQYF. The CDR3 nucleotides read TGTGCCAGCAGCTCACCGGCGGGAGGCAACGAGCAGTACTTC. The chain is built from TRBV7-6 and TRBJ2-7; 8 bases align to TRBD2. Germline loops: CDR1 SGHVS, CDR2 FNYEAQ. V lost 4 bases to trimming and J lost 5 bases; unmatched junction nucleotides: 7. This CDR3 has 14 amino acids.

This clone showed up just once. V usage is TRBV5-1 and J usage is TRBJ2-1, with 8 bases lining up with TRBD1. Germline CDR1 SGHRS, CDR2 YFSETQ. The CDR3 has 16 amino acids. J gave up 9 bases and V 5 bases, and 16 bases lay outside the gene matches. The CDR3 loop is CASRTGPGQVGGEQFF. In nucleotides, the CDR3 is TGCGCCAGCAGGACGGGTCCGGGACAGGTCGGGGGTGAGCAGTTCTTC. The full variable domain, its missing parts supplied by reference TRBV5-1 and TRBJ2-1, is KAGVTQTPRYLIKTRGQQVTLSCSPISGHRSVSWYQQTPGQGLQFLFEYFSETQRNKGNFPGRFSGRQFSNSRSEMNVSTLELGDSALYLCASRTGPGQVGGEQFFGPGTRLTVL.

The gene calls are TRBV11-2 and TRBJ2-1, with 7 bases identical to TRBD2. This CDR3 has 16 amino acids. J gave up 6 bases and V 3 bases, and 11 bases lay outside the gene matches. CDR1 and CDR2 (germline): SGHAT, FQNNGV. The CDR3, as DNA: TGTGCCAGCAGCTTCCCCCGGGCGGGAGTGTTCAATGAGCAGTTCTTC. It yields the protein CASSFPRAGVFNEQFF.

The rearrangement joins TRBV13 to TRBJ1-2; 7 bases are a match to TRBD1. The CDR3 contains 14 residues. Germline assignment: CDR1 PRHDT and CDR2 FYEKMQ (reference sequence). Losses at the gene ends were 10 bases for V and 4 bases for J; bases not matched to a gene: 12. In DNA, the CDR3 is TGTGCCACCTCCTTATCCAAGGGGGCCTATGGCTACACCTTC. As protein: CATSLSKGAYGYTF.

This clone turned up a few times. V is TRBV6-5 and J is TRBJ1-1; weak D call: TRBD1 (6 bases). V lost 2 bases, J lost 2 bases, and 9 bases lay in between. CDR1 is MNHEY and CDR2 is SVGAGI in the germline V gene. The length of the CDR3 is 14 residues. CDR3 protein: CASSYADSNTEAFF. The CDR3 DNA reads as TGTGCCAGCAGTTACGCGGACAGTAACACTGAAGCTTTCTTT.

Only a few counts were recorded for this clone. The V and J genes are TRBV5-1 and TRBJ2-2; the match to TRBD2 covers 9 bases. Looked up from germline, CDR1 is SGHRS and CDR2 is YFSETQ. The V segment lost 9 bases and the J segment 6 bases; nucleotides outside the gene matches: 9. CDR3 size: 14 residues. The CDR3 nucleotides read TGCGCCACTGGGAGGACTAGCGTCGCCGGGGAGCTGTTTTTT. Its protein is CATGRTSVAGELFF.

The chain links TRBV27 to TRBJ2-1, with 9 bases matching TRBD2. V lost 3 bases, J lost 8 bases, and 11 bases stayed unmatched. The CDR3 spans 16 residues. The germline V gene has CDR1 MNHEY and CDR2 SMNVEV (reference sequence). CDR3 in amino acids: CASSLLTSGRRDEQFF. Written as DNA, the CDR3 is TGTGCCAGCAGTTTGCTGACTAGCGGCAGGAGGGATGAGCAGTTCTTC.

The chain combines TRBV11-2 with TRBJ1-4; 9 bases agree with TRBD1. The CDR3 is 19 residues long. V was clipped by 0 bases and J by 2 bases; unmatched bases: 10. CDR1 and CDR2 from the germline V gene are SGHAT and FQNNGV. The CDR3 DNA sequence: TGTGCCAGCAGCTTAGATAGGAACAGGGGGCTTCCGACTAATGAAAAACTGTTTTTT. The encoded protein is CASSLDRNRGLPTNEKLFF.

The rearrangement uses TRBV6-5 and TRBJ2-7; D is unclear. V dropped 8 bases and J dropped 0 bases, with 8 bases sitting between them. Germline V lookup: CDR1 MNHEY, CDR2 SVGAGI. This CDR3 contains 12 residues. CDR3 in amino acids: CASVWGSYEQYF. The CDR3 region has the DNA TGTGCCAGCGTATGGGGCTCCTACGAGCAGTACTTC.

V usage is TRBV9 and J usage is TRBJ1-5; maybe TRBD1 (6 bases). CDR1 is SGDLS and CDR2 is YYNGEE in the germline V gene. CDR3 length equals 20 residues. Deletions cut 0 bases from V and 0 bases from J, with 22 bases between. CDR3 sequence: CASSVGCRGDYFYSNQPQHF. The CDR3 nucleotides are TGTGCCAGCAGCGTAGGTTGTAGGGGGGATTATTTTTATAGCAATCAGCCCCAGCATTTT. The whole variable domain, remainder taken from reference TRBV9 and TRBJ1-5, is DSGVTQTPKHLITATGQRVTLRCSPRSGDLSVYWYQQSLDQGLQFLIQYYNGEERAKGNILERFSAQQFPDLHSELNLSSLELGDSALYFCASSVGCRGDYFYSNQPQHFGDGTRLSIL.

The CDR3 sequence is CASSLDLAEAFF. CDR3 nucleotides: TGTGCCAGCAGCTTGGATCTGGCTGAAGCTTTCTTT. The V and J genes are TRBV5-8 and TRBJ1-1; D gene uncertain. This CDR3 contains 12 residues. Germline lookup yields CDR1 SGHTS and CDR2 YDEGEE. V was cut by 0 bases and J by 6 bases, with 6 bases left in between.

This rearrangement joins TRBV5-1 to TRBJ2-7; 7 bases are shared with TRBD1. This CDR3 has 14 residues. V gave up 0 bases and J gave up 3 bases; unmatched junction bases: 3. From germline, CDR1 is SGHRS and CDR2 YFSETQ. The CDR3 loop reads CASSLASGGYEQYF. As DNA, the CDR3 is TGCGCCAGCAGCTTGGCGTCAGGGGGCTACGAGCAGTACTTC.

V and J are TRBV15 and TRBJ1-5, with 9 bases lining up with TRBD1. V was pared by 2 bases and J by 1 base, with 3 bases of the junction left unmatched. Germline-derived CDR1 and CDR2 are LNHNV and YYDKDF (reference sequence). This CDR3 is 16 amino acids long. This CDR3 is CATSRWGQGSNQPQHF. The CDR3 DNA is TGTGCCACCAGCAGATGGGGACAGGGAAGCAATCAGCCCCAGCATTTT.

A single count supports this clone. The rearrangement links TRBV5-1 to TRBJ2-1; D remains unclear. CDR1 and CDR2 from the germline V gene are SGHRS and YFSETQ. The V and J ends lost 3 bases and 8 bases respectively, with 18 bases between them. CDR3 length equals 15 residues. The CDR3 protein is CASSWTPKAGDEQFF. DNA of the CDR3: TGCGCCAGCAGCTGGACCCCCAAAGCTGGCGATGAGCAGTTCTTC.

V and J are TRBV30 and TRBJ1-3; no firm D call. Looked up from germline, CDR1 is GTSNPN and CDR2 is SVGIG (reference sequence). V gave up 0 bases and J gave up 2 bases, with 14 bases separating them. The length of the CDR3 is 16 residues. CDR3 sequence: CAWSVGGNVAGNTIYF. Written as DNA, the CDR3 is TGTGCCTGGAGTGTAGGTGGGAATGTAGCTGGAAACACCATATATTTT.

The chain is built from TRBV5-6 and TRBJ2-7, with D hard to call. Trimming took 7 bases from V and 0 from J, leaving 14 bases between them. Per germline, CDR1 SGHDT and CDR2 YYEEEE. CDR3 size: 14 residues. CDR3 loop: CASGQWASSYEQYF. Written as DNA, the CDR3 is TGTGCCAGCGGTCAGTGGGCAAGCTCCTACGAGCAGTACTTC.